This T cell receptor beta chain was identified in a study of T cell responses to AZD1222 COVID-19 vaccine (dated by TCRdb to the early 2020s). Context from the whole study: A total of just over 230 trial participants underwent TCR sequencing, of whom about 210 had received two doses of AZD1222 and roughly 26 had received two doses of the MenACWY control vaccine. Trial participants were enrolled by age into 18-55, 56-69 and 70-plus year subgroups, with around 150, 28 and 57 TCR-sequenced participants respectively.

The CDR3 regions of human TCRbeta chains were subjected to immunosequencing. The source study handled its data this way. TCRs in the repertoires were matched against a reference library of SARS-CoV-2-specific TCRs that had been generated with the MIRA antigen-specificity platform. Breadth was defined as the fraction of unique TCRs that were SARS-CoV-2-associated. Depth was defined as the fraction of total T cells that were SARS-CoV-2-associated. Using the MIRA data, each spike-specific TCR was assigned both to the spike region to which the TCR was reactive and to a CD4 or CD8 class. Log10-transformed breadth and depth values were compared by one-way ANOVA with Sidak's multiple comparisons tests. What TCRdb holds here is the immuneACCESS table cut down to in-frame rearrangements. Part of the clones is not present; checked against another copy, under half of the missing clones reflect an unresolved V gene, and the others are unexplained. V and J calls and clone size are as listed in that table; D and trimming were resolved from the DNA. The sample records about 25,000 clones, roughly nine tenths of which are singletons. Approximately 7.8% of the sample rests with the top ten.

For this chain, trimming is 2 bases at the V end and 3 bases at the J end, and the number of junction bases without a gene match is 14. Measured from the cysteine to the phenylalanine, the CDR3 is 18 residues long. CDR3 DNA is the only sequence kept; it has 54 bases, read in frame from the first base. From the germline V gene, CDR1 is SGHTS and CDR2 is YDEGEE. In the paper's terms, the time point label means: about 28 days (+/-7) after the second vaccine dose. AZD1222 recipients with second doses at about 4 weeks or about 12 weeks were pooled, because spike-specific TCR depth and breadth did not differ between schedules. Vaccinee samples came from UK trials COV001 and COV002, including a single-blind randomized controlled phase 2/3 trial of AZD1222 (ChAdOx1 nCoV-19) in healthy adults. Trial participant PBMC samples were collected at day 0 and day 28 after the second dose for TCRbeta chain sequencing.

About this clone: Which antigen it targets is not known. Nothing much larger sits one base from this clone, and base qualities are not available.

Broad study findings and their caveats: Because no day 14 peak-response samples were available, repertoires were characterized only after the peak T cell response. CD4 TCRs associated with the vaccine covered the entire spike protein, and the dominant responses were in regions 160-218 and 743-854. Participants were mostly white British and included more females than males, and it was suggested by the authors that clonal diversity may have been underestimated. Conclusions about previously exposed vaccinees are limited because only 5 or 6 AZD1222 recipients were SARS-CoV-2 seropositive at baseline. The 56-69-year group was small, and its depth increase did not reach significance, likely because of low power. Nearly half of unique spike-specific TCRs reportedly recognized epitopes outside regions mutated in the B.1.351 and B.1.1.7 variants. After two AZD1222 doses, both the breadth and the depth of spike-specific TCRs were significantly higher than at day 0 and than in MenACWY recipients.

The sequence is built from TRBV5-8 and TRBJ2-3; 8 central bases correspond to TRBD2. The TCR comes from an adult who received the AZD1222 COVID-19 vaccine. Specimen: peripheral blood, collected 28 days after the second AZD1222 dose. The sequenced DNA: TGTGCCAGCAGCTTACCCCAGGTGGCGGGGGGTGGTACAGATACGCAGTATTTT. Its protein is CASSLPQVAGGGTDTQYF.